This TCR beta chain is drawn from a study of T cell changes during pregnancy in multiple sclerosis. Here immunoSEQ multiplex PCR was the method, and the copy in TCRdb shows in-frame clones only, minus some. The data contain roughly 35,000 clones, 85% to 95% of them singletons. Trimming removed 5 bases from V and 5 bases from J; junction bases left unmatched: 11. The CDR3 extends over 14 amino acids. CDR1 is GTSNPN, CDR2 SVGIG, per germline (reference sequence). The V and J genes are TRBV30 and TRBJ1-2; 7 bases match TRBD1. The sample consisted of PBMCs (not recorded whether the cells were cultured). This sequence was found in a female donor with multiple sclerosis, enrolled in a pregnancy study. CDR3 sequence reads: CAWGKQGIRYGYTF. CDR3 coding DNA: TGTGCCTGGGGTAAACAGGGGATTAGGTATGGCTACACCTTC.